One sample yielded the 16 T cell receptor beta chains listed below, sequenced in a study of blood T cell repertoires in COVID-19. Only in-frame clones appear in the TCRdb table, and some are missing; sequencing was by immunoSEQ multiplex PCR. The data show some 130,000 clones, with around 82% seen just once and about 12% held by the top ten. The sequenced sample consisted of peripheral blood. The receptors originated from a woman younger than 45 who had recovered from COVID-19.

The chain links TRBV3-1 (or the pseudogene TRBV3-2) to TRBJ1-5, with 7 nucleotides matching TRBD1. Germline trimming cut 2 bases from V and 4 bases from J; bases unmatched to any gene: 2. Per germline, CDR1 LGHDT and CDR2 YNNKEL (reference sequence). The CDR3 runs to 14 residues. CDR3: CASSQTGANQPQHF. CDR3 nucleotides: TGTGCCAGCAGCCAAACAGGGGCTAATCAGCCCCAGCATTTT.

V is TRBV20-1 and J is TRBJ2-1; the D gene is possibly TRBD1 (5 bases). CDR1 and CDR2 (germline): DFQATT, SNEGSKA (reference sequence). The CDR3 covers 14 residues. The V end lost 3 bases, the J end lost 2 bases, and 11 bases lay between the germline ends. The CDR3 here is CSASHRGPYNEQFF. DNA for the CDR3: TGCAGTGCTAGTCATAGGGGTCCCTACAATGAGCAGTTCTTC.

The chain joins TRBV4-1 to TRBJ2-3, with TRBD2 matching over 12 bases. The CDR3 covers 17 residues. With V trimmed by 5 bases and J by 0 bases, 6 bases remained unmatched. CDR1 and CDR2 from the germline V gene are MGHRA and YSYEKL. The CDR3 here is CASSSRTSGVSTDTQYF. CDR3 nucleotide sequence: TGCGCCAGCAGCTCCCGGACTAGCGGGGTTAGCACAGATACGCAGTATTTT.

This chain connects TRBV7-9 to TRBJ2-5, with D maybe TRBD2 (5 bases). This CDR3 is built from 17 residues. Germline V CDR1 and CDR2: SEHNR, FQNEAQ (reference sequence). Trimming took 2 bases from V and 5 from J, leaving 21 bases between them. CDR3 loop: CASSLQRRESYGETQYF. The DNA of the CDR3 is TGTGCCAGCAGCTTACAGCGGAGAGAGTCATATGGGGAGACCCAGTACTTC.

The rearrangement joins TRBV4-1 to TRBJ2-5, with D possibly being TRBD2 (5 bases). CDR1 MGHRA and CDR2 YSYEKL come from the germline V gene. CDR3 size: 15 residues. V lost 0 bases to trimming and J lost 4 bases, with 12 bases between them. The CDR3: CASSQDRGARETQYF. CDR3 sequence (DNA): TGCGCCAGCAGCCAAGACCGGGGAGCGAGAGAGACCCAGTACTTC.

The V gene is TRBV29-1, the J gene TRBJ1-1; possible D gene TRBD1, 5 bases. Per germline, CDR1 SQVTM and CDR2 ANQGSEA. V lost 7 bases to trimming and J lost 0 bases, with 12 bases between them. This CDR3 is built from 13 residues. The DNA of the CDR3 is TGCAGCGGGGGACTGACAATGAACACTGAAGCTTTCTTT. This sequence encodes CSGGLTMNTEAFF.

This chain's CDR3 is CATSDRDRGDNEQFF. CDR3 nucleotide sequence: TGTGCCACCAGCGACCGGGACAGGGGGGATAATGAGCAGTTCTTC. This chain uses TRBV15 with TRBJ2-1; 11 nucleotides line up with TRBD1. The CDR3 is made up of 15 amino acids. V shed 5 bases and J 7 bases; nucleotides not matched to a gene: 7. Germline V gene data show CDR1 as LNHNV and CDR2 as YYDKDF (reference sequence).

This sequence joins TRBV13 and TRBJ1-5, with D unresolved. This CDR3 is built from 13 residues. Germline V gene sequence: CDR1 PRHDT, CDR2 FYEKMQ (reference sequence). V was trimmed by 5 bases and J by 3 bases, leaving 8 bases between them. The CDR3 protein is CASSRGFNQPQHF. Written as DNA, the CDR3 is TGTGCCAGCAGCCGGGGATTCAATCAGCCCCAGCATTTT.

V and J are TRBV11-2 and TRBJ2-3; D not certain. The V gene's germline CDR1 is SGHAT and CDR2 FQNNGV. V was pared by 1 base and J by 0 bases, with 11 bases between. The CDR3 runs to 16 residues. The CDR3 here is CASSLGLKASTDTQYF. The CDR3 DNA reads as TGTGCCAGCAGCTTAGGACTCAAAGCTAGCACAGATACGCAGTATTTT. Full variable domain (remainder filled in from reference TRBV11-2 and TRBJ2-3): EAGVAQSPRYKIIEKRQSVAFWCNPISGHATLYWYQQILGQGPKLLIQFQNNGVVDDSQLPKDRFSAERLKGVDSTLKIQPAKLEDSAVYLCASSLGLKASTDTQYFGPGTRLTVL.

The chain has TRBV6-5 and TRBJ1-6, with 10 bases that match TRBD1. The germline V gene has CDR1 MNHEY and CDR2 SVGAGI. Trimming at V came to 2 bases and at J to 6 bases, leaving 1 base not matched to a gene. This CDR3 has 15 residues. This CDR3 reads CASSYGDRGNSPLHF. CDR3 nucleotide sequence: TGTGCCAGCAGTTACGGGGACAGGGGTAATTCACCCCTCCACTTT.

This clone was seen only a few times. This chain joins TRBV5-1 and TRBJ2-5; 7 nucleotides match TRBD1. The germline V gene encodes CDR1 SGHRS and CDR2 YFSETQ. The CDR3 runs to 16 residues. Unmatched junction bases numbered 8, after V lost 0 bases and J lost 3 bases. The CDR3 nucleotides are TGCGCCAGCAGCTTGGCCCAGGGGGTGGGGAAAGAGACCCAGTACTTC. The encoded protein is CASSLAQGVGKETQYF.

This rearrangement joins TRBV13 to TRBJ2-1; TRBD2 agrees at 11 bases. V gave up 2 bases and J gave up 5 bases; unmatched junction bases: 5. Germline CDR1 reads PRHDT; CDR2 reads FYEKMQ (reference sequence). The CDR3 spans 16 residues. The CDR3 DNA reads TGTGCCAGCAGCTTAAGGGGGACTAGCGGTAACAATGAGCAGTTCTTC. It codes for CASSLRGTSGNNEQFF.

The CDR3 nucleotides read TGTGCCAGCAGATATTTTCGCGGGACTAGCGATACCTACGAGCAGTACTTC. Translated: CASRYFRGTSDTYEQYF. V usage is TRBV5-8 and J usage is TRBJ2-7; 10 nucleotides align to TRBD2. Germline lookup yields CDR1 SGHTS and CDR2 YDEGEE. This CDR3 is built from 17 residues. Germline trimming cut 5 bases from V and 2 bases from J; bases unmatched to any gene: 13.

This clone is labeled medium-sized. V gene TRBV2 combines with J gene TRBJ2-7; 15 bases map to TRBD2. The CDR3 is 18 amino acids. With V trimmed by 3 bases and J by 7 bases, 13 bases remained unmatched. Germline CDR1 SNHLY, CDR2 FYNNEI. The CDR3, as DNA: TGTGCCAGCAGTGATGAGGGACTAGCGGGAGGAGGACTCTGGGAGCAGTACTTC. This sequence encodes CASSDEGLAGGGLWEQYF.

The V and J genes are TRBV27 and TRBJ1-2, with D possibly TRBD1 on 5 matching bases. V shed 3 bases and J shed 6 bases, with 17 bases lying between them. CDR3 length equals 15 residues. Per the germline V gene, CDR1 is MNHEY and CDR2 is SMNVEV (reference sequence). The CDR3 DNA is TGTGCCAGCAGTTTCTCCGCAGGGAAAAAGGATGGCTACACCTTC. It encodes CASSFSAGKKDGYTF.

The J gene is TRBJ1-2, the V gene TRBV2; D possibly corresponds to TRBD1 (6 bases). Trimming removed 6 bases at V and 2 bases at J, with 7 bases between. The CDR3 has 12 residues. Germline V gives CDR1 SNHLY, CDR2 FYNNEI. CDR3 loop: CASRDSNYGYTF. CDR3 nucleotide sequence: TGTGCCAGCAGGGACAGCAACTATGGCTACACCTTC. Complete variable domain (other parts from reference TRBV2 and TRBJ1-2): EPEVTQTPSHQVTQMGQEVILRCVPISNHLYFYWYRQILGQKVEFLVSFYNNEISEKSEIFDDQFSVERPDGSNFTLKIRSTKLEDSAMYFCASRDSNYGYTFGSGTRLTVV.